One sample yielded the 17 T cell receptor beta chains listed below, sequenced in a study of cytomegalovirus exposure and HLA in healthy donors. Use of 60 Vbeta and 13 Jbeta primers characterized the PCR. Only in-frame clones appear in the TCRdb table, and some are missing; sequencing was by immunoSEQ multiplex PCR. The table includes tens of thousands of clones, about 89% detected once. Sequenced: PBMCs. Receptors originate from a young man in good health and CMV-seropositive.

The V gene is TRBV19, the J gene TRBJ2-5; maybe TRBD1 (7 bases). The last part of the DNA fits TRBJ2-7 better; the J call may be wrong. CDR3 length: 17 residues. Per germline, CDR1 LNHDA and CDR2 SQIVND (reference sequence). CDR3 DNA sequence: TGTGCCAGTAGTATAGATCGGGAGACAGGGTCCAACTACGAGCAGTACTTC. Its translation is CASSIDRETGSNYEQYF.

The gene calls are TRBV27 and TRBJ1-2; weak D call: TRBD1 (5 bases). Germline V gene sequence: CDR1 MNHEY, CDR2 SMNVEV (reference sequence). V was trimmed by 2 bases and J by 6 bases, leaving 13 bases between them. The CDR3 is 14 amino acids. CDR3 amino acids: CASSLRGQGDGYTF. The CDR3 nucleotides read TGTGCCAGCAGTTTAAGGGGCCAGGGTGATGGCTACACCTTC.

The rearrangement links TRBV9 to TRBJ2-2; 10 bases match TRBD2. This CDR3 is 18 amino acids long. The V gene's germline CDR1 is SGDLS and CDR2 YYNGEE. V lost 0 bases to trimming and J lost 4 bases; unmatched junction nucleotides: 9. The CDR3 sequence is CASSVGVSGRSGTGELFF. The DNA for the CDR3 is TGTGCCAGCAGCGTAGGTGTTAGCGGGAGGTCGGGCACCGGGGAGCTGTTTTTT.

V gene TRBV27 combines with J gene TRBJ1-3; D uncertain. Looked up from germline, CDR1 is MNHEY and CDR2 is SMNVEV (reference sequence). This CDR3 spans 13 amino acids. Trimming cost V 2 bases and J 4 bases, with 6 bases left between them. CDR3 nucleotide sequence: TGTGCCAGCAGTTTAGAGCGGGGAAACACCATATATTTT. This gives the protein CASSLERGNTIYF.

The gene calls are TRBV6-6 and TRBJ2-1; 10 bases fit TRBD2. Germline CDR1 and CDR2: MNHNY and SVGAGI (reference sequence). The CDR3 is 14 amino acids. J lost 4 bases, V lost 6 bases, and 3 bases had no gene match. The CDR3 loop is CASRIAGGYNEQFF. In DNA form, the CDR3 reads TGTGCCAGCAGGATAGCGGGAGGTTACAATGAGCAGTTCTTC.

The gene calls are TRBV11-2 and TRBJ2-5; TRBD1 is a possible D gene (7 bases). CDR3 length: 14 amino acids. Germline CDR1 is SGHAT and CDR2 is FQNNGV. Trimming pared 3 bases from V and 6 bases from J, leaving 14 bases between. The CDR3, as DNA: TGTGCCAGCAGCTTGCTCAGGGGGGCGAAGACCCAGTACTTC. Amino acids: CASSLLRGAKTQYF. The entire variable domain, with the rest obtained from reference TRBV11-2 and TRBJ2-5, is as follows: EAGVAQSPRYKIIEKRQSVAFWCNPISGHATLYWYQQILGQGPKLLIQFQNNGVVDDSQLPKDRFSAERLKGVDSTLKIQPAKLEDSAVYLCASSLLRGAKTQYFGPGTRLLVL.

The chain recombines TRBV15 with TRBJ2-5; D is uncertain. The CDR3 consists of 12 residues. Deletions cut 8 bases from V and 5 bases from J, with 12 bases between. Per germline, CDR1 LNHNV and CDR2 YYDKDF (reference sequence). This CDR3 reads CATGWFRETQYF. CDR3 bases: TGTGCCACCGGTTGGTTTCGGGAGACCCAGTACTTC. The full variable domain, in which reference TRBV15 and TRBJ2-5 provide the parts outside the CDR3, is DAMVIQNPRYQVTQFGKPVTLSCSQTLNHNVMYWYQQKSSQAPKLLFHYYDKDFNNEADTPDNFQSRRPNTSFCFLDIRSPGLGDTAMYLCATGWFRETQYFGPGTRLLVL.

The chain uses TRBV5-4 and TRBJ1-2; 7 bases match TRBD1. Germline V gene lookup returns CDR1 SGHNT and CDR2 YYREEE (reference sequence). The CDR3 has 15 amino acids. The V gene end was trimmed by 5 bases and the J gene end by 4 bases; junction bases not matched to a gene: 11. In DNA form, the CDR3 reads TGTGCCAGCAGTCGCGCCGGTTGGGACAGCTATGGCTACACCTTC. Translated: CASSRAGWDSYGYTF.

The rearrangement uses TRBV30 and TRBJ2-3, with D perhaps matching TRBD2 (5 bases). This CDR3 is built from 15 residues. Germline-derived CDR1 and CDR2 are GTSNPN and SVGIG (reference sequence). Trimming stripped 2 bases from V and 0 bases from J, with 12 bases between. The CDR3 loop is CAWSRAGGSTDTQYF. CDR3 coding DNA: TGTGCCTGGAGTCGAGCCGGCGGGAGCACAGATACGCAGTATTTT.

V usage is TRBV7-2 and J usage is TRBJ2-5; 8 nucleotides align to TRBD2. The length of the CDR3 is 14 residues. Germline-derived CDR1 and CDR2 are SGHTA and FQGNSA. Trimming removed 6 bases from V and 1 base from J; junction bases left unmatched: 4. CDR3: CASRKGTSQETQYF. The DNA of the CDR3 is TGTGCCAGCAGAAAAGGGACTAGCCAAGAGACCCAGTACTTC.

This clone was detected once. The chain carries TRBV30 and TRBJ2-7, with TRBD1 as a possible D gene (6 bases). The CDR3 runs to 14 residues. Germline CDR1 reads GTSNPN; CDR2 reads SVGIG (reference sequence). V was clipped by 5 bases and J by 9 bases, with 23 bases between them. The CDR3 region has the DNA TGTGCCTGGGGAGAACAGGGTCTGCTGATTGGGCAGTACTTC. Amino acids: CAWGEQGLLIGQYF.

The V gene is TRBV7-6, the J gene TRBJ1-5; D not certain. Germline CDR1 SGHVS, CDR2 FNYEAQ. This CDR3 has 13 amino acids. V gave up 0 bases and J gave up 5 bases, with 5 bases separating them. The CDR3 DNA reads as TGTGCCAGCAGCTTAGCCGGGGATCAGCCCCAGCATTTT. Translating gives CASSLAGDQPQHF.

CDR3 DNA: TGTGCCAGCAGCTTACCCCTCTCGACAGCGACCCTCGGCGAGCAGTACTTC. It is translated as CASSLPLSTATLGEQYF. The chain recombines TRBV7-9 with TRBJ2-7; possibly TRBD1 for D (5 bases). The V gene's germline CDR1 is SEHNR and CDR2 FQNEAQ (reference sequence). V was shortened by 2 bases and J by 6 bases, with 23 bases between the two germline ends. The CDR3 consists of 17 residues.

The rearrangement uses TRBV2 and TRBJ2-7; D is possibly TRBD2 (6 bases). CDR1 and CDR2 (germline): SNHLY, FYNNEI. Trimming cost V 1 base and J 2 bases, with 12 bases left between them. The CDR3 is 15 residues long. The CDR3 DNA reads as TGTGCCAGCAGTGAAGGGCTAGCGTCTACCTACGAGCAGTACTTC. This sequence encodes CASSEGLASTYEQYF.

J is TRBJ2-7 and V is TRBV15; TRBD2 matches 9 bases. V was pared by 3 bases and J by 1 base, with 7 bases of the junction left unmatched. CDR1 is LNHNV, CDR2 YYDKDF, per germline (reference sequence). CDR3 length: 16 amino acids. The CDR3 loop is CATSSSELAGSYEQYF. The CDR3 nucleotides are TGTGCCACCAGCAGTTCTGAGCTAGCGGGGTCCTACGAGCAGTACTTC.

V usage is TRBV28 and J usage is TRBJ1-3; D gene uncertain. The germline V gene has CDR1 MDHEN and CDR2 SYDVKM. The CDR3 length is 14 residues. V gave up 1 base and J gave up 0 bases, with 4 bases separating them. CDR3 in amino acids: CASSLFGSGNTIYF. The CDR3 DNA reads TGTGCCAGCAGTTTATTCGGCTCTGGAAACACCATATATTTT.

This chain connects TRBV7-9 to TRBJ2-6; TRBD2 is a possible D gene (6 bases). The CDR3 sequence is 15 residues long. Trimming removed 6 bases at V and 1 base at J, with 10 bases between. Per germline, CDR1 SEHNR and CDR2 FQNEAQ (reference sequence). This CDR3 is CASRSGGSGANVLTF. In DNA, the CDR3 is TGTGCCAGCAGGAGTGGAGGGTCTGGGGCCAACGTCCTGACTTTC.